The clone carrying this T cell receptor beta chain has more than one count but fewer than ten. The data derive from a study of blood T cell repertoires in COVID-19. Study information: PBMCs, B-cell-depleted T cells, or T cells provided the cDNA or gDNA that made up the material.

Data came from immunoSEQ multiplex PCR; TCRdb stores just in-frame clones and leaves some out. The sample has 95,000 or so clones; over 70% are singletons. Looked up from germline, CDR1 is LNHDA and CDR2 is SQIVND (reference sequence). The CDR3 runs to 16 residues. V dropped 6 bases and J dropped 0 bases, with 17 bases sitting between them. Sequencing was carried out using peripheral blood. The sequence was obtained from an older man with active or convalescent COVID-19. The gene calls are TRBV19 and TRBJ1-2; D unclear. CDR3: CASSSRVGFANYGYTF. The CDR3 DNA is TGTGCCAGTAGCTCCCGGGTCGGCTTTGCTAACTATGGCTACACCTTC. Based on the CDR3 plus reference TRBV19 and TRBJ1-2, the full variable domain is DGGITQSPKYLFRKEGQNVTLSCEQNLNHDAMYWYRQDPGQGLRLIYYSQIVNDFQKGDIAEGYSVSREKKESFPLTVTSAQKNPTAFYLCASSSRVGFANYGYTFGSGTRLTVV.